This entry describes one TCR beta chain. Its antigen is as yet unknown. The sample comes from a study of response to subunit inactivated influenza vaccine. TCRdb reprocessed the RT-PCR reads via MiXCR and lists one record per CDR3 protein. Among 530,000 or so distinct CDR3 sequences listed, roughly 23% were seen once. Study-wide results and caveats: The authors suggested that every seasonal influenza vaccination recruits few new T cells.

This CDR3 has 15 amino acids. The V gene's germline CDR1 is SGHNT and CDR2 YYREEE (reference sequence). Trimming took 5 bases from V and 5 from J; bases not matched to a gene: 10. The sequences come from CD4+ T cells sorted from PBMCs, collected around 5 days after vaccination. The receptor's source is a man aged 45-60 years who received an inactivated influenza vaccine. The chain recombines TRBV5-4 with TRBJ2-1, with TRBD2 matching over 7 bases. As DNA, the CDR3 is TGTGCCAGCAGTCTGCCGGGACTACCTAACAATGAGCAGTTCTTC. Its translation: CASSLPGLPNNEQFF.